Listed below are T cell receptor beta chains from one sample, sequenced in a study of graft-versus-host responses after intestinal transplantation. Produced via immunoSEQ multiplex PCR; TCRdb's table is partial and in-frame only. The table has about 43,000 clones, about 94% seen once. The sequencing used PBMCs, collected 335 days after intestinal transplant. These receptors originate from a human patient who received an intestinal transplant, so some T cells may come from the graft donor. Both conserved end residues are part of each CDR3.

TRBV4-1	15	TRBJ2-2	CASSPTVSNTGELFF
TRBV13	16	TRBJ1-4	CASSFRGLAPNEKLFF
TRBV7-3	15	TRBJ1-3	CASSLSRDSGNTIYF
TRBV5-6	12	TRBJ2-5	CASSARQETQYF
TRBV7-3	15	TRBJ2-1	CASSSASGSYNEQFF
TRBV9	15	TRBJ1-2	CASSAGGVAAYGYTF
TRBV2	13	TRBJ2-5	CASSPNPGETQYF
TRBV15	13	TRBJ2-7	CATSRDLAYEQYF
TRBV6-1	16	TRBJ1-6	CASSEAGDLDNSPLHF
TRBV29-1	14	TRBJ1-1	CSVLLRKLDTEAFF
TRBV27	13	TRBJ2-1	CASSKKLNNEQFF
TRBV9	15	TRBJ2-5	CASSSRTSLQETQYF
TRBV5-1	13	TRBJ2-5	CASSLLDQETQYF
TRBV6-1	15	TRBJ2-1	CASSPGLAGVLEQFF
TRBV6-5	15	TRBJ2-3	CASSDLAGVGDTQYF
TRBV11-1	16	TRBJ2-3	CASSLAQRGGTDTQYF
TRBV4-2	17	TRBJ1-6	CASSPLGDHSYNSPLHF
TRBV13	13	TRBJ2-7	CASSLTGSYEQYF
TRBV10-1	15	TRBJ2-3	CASSAGTGVEDTQYF
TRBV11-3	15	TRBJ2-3	CASSQTGTETDTQYF
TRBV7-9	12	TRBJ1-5	CASSQHNQPQHF
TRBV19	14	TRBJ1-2	CASSISSRRYGYTF
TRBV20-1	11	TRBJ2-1	CSADRFWEQFF
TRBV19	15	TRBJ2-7	CASSQLAGGSYEQYF
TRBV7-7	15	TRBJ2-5	CASSLAPSREETQYF
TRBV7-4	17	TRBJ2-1	CASSLSSGTGPYNEQFF
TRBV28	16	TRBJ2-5	CASSLYVGQLQETQYF
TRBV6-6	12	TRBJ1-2	CASRTGGLGYTF
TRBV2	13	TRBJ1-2	CASVYTANYGYTF
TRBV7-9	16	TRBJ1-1	CASSSGTGGSGTEAFF
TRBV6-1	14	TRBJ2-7	CESRTSGIPNEQYF
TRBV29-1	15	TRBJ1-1	CSVAYRGLVNTEAFF